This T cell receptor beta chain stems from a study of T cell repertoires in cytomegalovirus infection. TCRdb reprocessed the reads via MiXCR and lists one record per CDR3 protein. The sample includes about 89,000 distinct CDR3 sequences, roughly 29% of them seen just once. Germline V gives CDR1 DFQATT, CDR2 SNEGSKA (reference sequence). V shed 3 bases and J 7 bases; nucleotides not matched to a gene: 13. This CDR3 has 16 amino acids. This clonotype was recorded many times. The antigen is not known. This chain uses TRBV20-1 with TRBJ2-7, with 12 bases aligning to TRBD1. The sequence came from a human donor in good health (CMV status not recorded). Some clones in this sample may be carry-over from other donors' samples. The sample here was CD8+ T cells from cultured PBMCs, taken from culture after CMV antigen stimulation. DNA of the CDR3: TGCAGTGCTAGGCACTTAGTGGGACAGGGGGCGTTGGAGCAGTACTTC. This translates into CSARHLVGQGALEQYF.